The 12 T cell receptor beta chains listed next were all sequenced from one sample in a study of OX40 agonist ivuxolimab in advanced cancers. TCRdb's copy holds only in-frame clones and misses some; the assay was immunoSEQ multiplex PCR. This repertoire shows tens of thousands of clones, approximately 83% found once; its top ten account for around 16%. This material consisted of CD4+ or CD8+ T cells sorted from blood, taken in a trial of the OX40 agonist ivuxolimab. The receptors here all came from an adult with an advanced solid tumor such as melanoma, head and neck, liver or kidney cancer.

This chain connects TRBV11-2 to TRBJ2-1, with TRBD2 identical over 10 bases. The CDR3 contains 15 residues. V lost 0 bases, J lost 7 bases, and 3 bases stayed unmatched. CDR1 and CDR2 (germline): SGHAT, FQNNGV. The CDR3: CASSLDSGGTNEQFF. The DNA of the CDR3 is TGTGCCAGCAGCTTAGATAGCGGGGGGACAAATGAGCAGTTCTTC.

V gene TRBV11-2 combines with J gene TRBJ2-7; D is unclear. There are 11 residues in the CDR3. Trimming stripped 3 bases from V and 5 bases from J, with 5 bases between. Germline loops: CDR1 SGHAT, CDR2 FQNNGV. The CDR3 sequence: CASSLVNEQYF. DNA of the CDR3: TGTGCCAGCAGCTTGGTGAACGAGCAGTACTTC.

The rearrangement links TRBV2 to TRBJ2-1; a possible D gene is TRBD1 (5 bases). Trimming left V 10 bases short and J 0 bases short, with 16 bases between. The germline CDR1 and CDR2 sequences are SNHLY and FYNNEI. The CDR3 is 15 amino acids. In DNA form, the CDR3 reads TGTGCCACACAATACAGGAGTAGCTCCTACAATGAGCAGTTCTTC. It yields the protein CATQYRSSSYNEQFF.

The genes are TRBV6-5 and TRBJ2-1, with D unresolved. This CDR3 comprises 15 residues. The germline gives CDR1 MNHEY, CDR2 SVGAGI. V was shortened by 0 bases and J by 1 base, with 7 bases between the two germline ends. CDR3: CASSYSWGSYNEQFF. The CDR3 nucleotides are TGTGCCAGCAGTTACTCCTGGGGTTCCTACAATGAGCAGTTCTTC.

V and J are TRBV7-8 and TRBJ1-1; 8 bases map to TRBD1. The CDR3 length is 15 residues. J was trimmed by 5 bases and V by 5 bases; bases with no gene match: 10. Per the germline V gene, CDR1 is SGHVS and CDR2 is FQNEAQ. Here the CDR3 reads CASSISDREGTEAFF. Written as DNA, the CDR3 is TGTGCCAGCAGCATATCGGACAGGGAAGGGACTGAAGCTTTCTTT.

The chain has TRBV5-6 and TRBJ2-5; 7 bases fit TRBD2. The CDR3 loop spans 15 amino acids. Looked up from germline, CDR1 is SGHDT and CDR2 is YYEEEE. V dropped 1 base and J dropped 5; count of bases not matched to a gene: 8. The CDR3 DNA reads as TGTGCCAGCAGCTTGAGAAGACTAGCCCCCGAGACCCAGTACTTC. Translating gives CASSLRRLAPETQYF.

The chain employs TRBV6-6 and TRBJ1-1; 10 bases are a match to TRBD1. V shed 5 bases and J 6 bases; nucleotides not matched to a gene: 6. Germline assignment: CDR1 MNHNY and CDR2 SVGAGI (reference sequence). This CDR3 region has 14 residues. The CDR3 DNA reads TGTGCCAGCAGTCGGGACAGGGGTTCGGCTGAAGCTTTCTTT. This codes for CASSRDRGSAEAFF.

This clone was recorded only once. CDR3: CASSFLAGSYEQYF. The CDR3 nucleotides read TGTGCCAGCAGTTTCCTAGCGGGTTCCTACGAGCAGTACTTC. The chain has TRBV28 and TRBJ2-7, with TRBD2 identical over 8 bases. Germline V gene data show CDR1 as MDHEN and CDR2 as SYDVKM. The V gene end was trimmed by 3 bases and the J gene end by 1 base; junction bases not matched to a gene: 2. This CDR3 is built from 14 residues.

The chain's CDR3 is CASTHQRGLAGASRTGELFF. For the CDR3, the DNA is TGTGCCAGCACTCACCAGCGGGGCCTAGCGGGAGCCAGTCGGACCGGGGAGCTGTTTTTT. The chain recombines TRBV2 with TRBJ2-2; 10 nucleotides align to TRBD2. Trimming cost V 7 bases and J 5 bases; bases outside gene matches: 22. This CDR3 has 20 residues. Germline CDR1 is SNHLY and CDR2 is FYNNEI. The full variable domain, with the rest looked up from reference TRBV2 and TRBJ2-2, is EPEVTQTPSHQVTQMGQEVILRCVPISNHLYFYWYRQILGQKVEFLVSFYNNEISEKSEIFDDQFSVERPDGSNFTLKIRSTKLEDSAMYFCASTHQRGLAGASRTGELFFGEGSRLTVL.

The rearrangement joins TRBV6-5 to TRBJ2-7; D is unresolved. The germline V gene encodes CDR1 MNHEY and CDR2 SVGAGI. The CDR3 runs 10 residues. Trimming removed 4 bases from V and 4 bases from J, with 2 bases in between. In DNA, the CDR3 is TGTGCCAGCAGTTTATACGAGCAGTACTTC. Its translation: CASSLYEQYF.

The chain recombines TRBV5-1 with TRBJ2-1; 11 nucleotides match TRBD2. This CDR3 spans 19 amino acids. Germline V gene data show CDR1 as SGHRS and CDR2 as YFSETQ. Trimming at V came to 4 bases and at J to 0 bases, leaving 12 bases not matched to a gene. The CDR3 bases are TGCGCCAGCAGCACACCGGGACTAGCGGAGAGAAGCTCCTACAATGAGCAGTTCTTC. Its translation is CASSTPGLAERSSYNEQFF.

The J gene is TRBJ2-7, the V gene TRBV27, with D perhaps TRBD1 or TRBD2 (5 bases each). CDR1 and CDR2 (germline): MNHEY, SMNVEV (reference sequence). The CDR3 consists of 15 residues. The germline V and J ends were trimmed by 5 bases and 0 bases, with 14 bases remaining between them. CDR3 protein: CASSPSGGSSYEQYF. CDR3 bases: TGTGCCAGCAGTCCAAGTGGGGGTTCCTCCTACGAGCAGTACTTC.